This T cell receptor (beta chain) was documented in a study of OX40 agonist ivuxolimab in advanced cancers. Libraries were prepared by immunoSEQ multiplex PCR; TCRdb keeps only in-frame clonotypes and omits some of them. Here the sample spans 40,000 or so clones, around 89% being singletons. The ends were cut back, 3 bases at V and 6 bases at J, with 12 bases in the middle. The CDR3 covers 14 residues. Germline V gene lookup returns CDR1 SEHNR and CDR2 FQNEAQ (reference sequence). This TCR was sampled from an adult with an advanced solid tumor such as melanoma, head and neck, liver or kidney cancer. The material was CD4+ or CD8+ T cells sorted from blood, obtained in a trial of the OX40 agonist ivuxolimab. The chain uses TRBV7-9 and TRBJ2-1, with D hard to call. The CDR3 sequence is CASSFPGRVNEQFF. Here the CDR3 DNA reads TGTGCCAGCAGCTTCCCAGGACGGGTCAATGAGCAGTTCTTC. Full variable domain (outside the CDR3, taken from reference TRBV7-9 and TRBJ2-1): DTGVSQNPRHKITKRGQNVTFRCDPISEHNRLYWYRQTLGQGPEFLTYFQNEAQLEKSRLLSDRFSAERPKGSFSTLEIQRTEQGDSAMYLCASSFPGRVNEQFFGPGTRLTVL.